The T cell receptor (beta chain) described here comes from a study of OX40 agonist ivuxolimab in advanced cancers. Whole-study context: Ivuxolimab is a fully human IgG2 antibody that activates OX40 (CD134).

The V gene lost 3 bases and the J gene lost 1 base, with 15 bases spanning the gap. CDR3 size: 16 residues. Germline CDR1 reads SGHVS; CDR2 reads FQNEAQ. TCRdb's table, derived via immunoSEQ multiplex PCR, lists solely in-frame clones and lacks some. The data show fewer than 40,000 clones, 65% to 85% seen once. This sequence originates from an adult with an advanced solid tumor such as melanoma, head and neck, liver or kidney cancer. The genes are TRBV7-8 and TRBJ1-1, with D possibly matching TRBD1 (6 bases). The sequencing used CD4+ or CD8+ T cells sorted from blood, collected in a trial of the OX40 agonist ivuxolimab. The CDR3 DNA is TGTGCCAGCAGCTTTAAATTCAGGGGAGGGAACACTGAAGCTTTCTTT. It specifies CASSFKFRGGNTEAFF.